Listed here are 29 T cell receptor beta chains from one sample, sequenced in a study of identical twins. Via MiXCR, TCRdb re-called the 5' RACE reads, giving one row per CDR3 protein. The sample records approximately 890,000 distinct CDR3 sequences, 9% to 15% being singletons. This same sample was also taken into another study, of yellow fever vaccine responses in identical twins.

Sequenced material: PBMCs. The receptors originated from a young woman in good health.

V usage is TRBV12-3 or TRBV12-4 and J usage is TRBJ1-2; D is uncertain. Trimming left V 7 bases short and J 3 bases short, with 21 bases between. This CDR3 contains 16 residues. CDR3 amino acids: CASTSPGFYPDYGYTF. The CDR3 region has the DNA TGTGCCAGCACCTCTCCGGGTTTTTACCCTGACTATGGCTACACCTTC.

The DNA of the CDR3 is TGCGCCAGCAGCTTGAATAGGGACAGGGGTAACACCGGGGAGCTGTTTTTT. Translating it yields CASSLNRDRGNTGELFF. The rearrangement uses TRBV5-1 and TRBJ2-2; the match to TRBD1 covers 10 bases. Trimming cost V 1 base and J 2 bases; bases outside gene matches: 5. This CDR3 region has 17 residues. Germline V CDR1 and CDR2: SGHRS, YFSETQ.

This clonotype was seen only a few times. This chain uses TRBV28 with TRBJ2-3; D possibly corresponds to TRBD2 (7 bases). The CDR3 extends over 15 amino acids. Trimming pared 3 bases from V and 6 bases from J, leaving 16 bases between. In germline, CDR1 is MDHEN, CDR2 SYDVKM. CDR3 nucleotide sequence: TGTGCCAGCAGTTTGTCTGGGGGGGCCTTCGATACGCAGTATTTT. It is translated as CASSLSGGAFDTQYF.

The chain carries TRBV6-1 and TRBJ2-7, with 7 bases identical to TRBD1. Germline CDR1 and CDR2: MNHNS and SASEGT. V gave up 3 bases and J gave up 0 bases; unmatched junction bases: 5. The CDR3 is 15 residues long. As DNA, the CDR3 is TGTGCCAGCAGTGATGGACAGGCGGGCTCCTACGAGCAGTACGTC. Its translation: CASSDGQAGSYEQYV.

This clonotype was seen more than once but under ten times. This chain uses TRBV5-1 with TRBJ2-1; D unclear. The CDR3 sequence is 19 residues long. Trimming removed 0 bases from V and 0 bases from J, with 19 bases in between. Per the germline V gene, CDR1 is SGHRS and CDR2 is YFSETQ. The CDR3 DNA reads TGCGCCAGCAGCTTGGTTATAGGAAAGGCCCGGAGCTCCTACAATGAGCAGTTCTTC. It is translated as CASSLVIGKARSSYNEQFF. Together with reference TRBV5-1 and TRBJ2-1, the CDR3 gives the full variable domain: KAGVTQTPRYLIKTRGQQVTLSCSPISGHRSVSWYQQTPGQGLQFLFEYFSETQRNKGNFPGRFSGRQFSNSRSEMNVSTLELGDSALYLCASSLVIGKARSSYNEQFFGPGTRLTVL.

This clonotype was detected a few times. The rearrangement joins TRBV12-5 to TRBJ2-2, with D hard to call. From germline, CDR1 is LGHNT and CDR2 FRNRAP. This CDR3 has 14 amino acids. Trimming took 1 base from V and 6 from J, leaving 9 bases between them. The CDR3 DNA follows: TGTGCTAGTGGTTTGGGGCTAGTCCCCGGGGAGCTGTTTTTT. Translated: CASGLGLVPGELFF. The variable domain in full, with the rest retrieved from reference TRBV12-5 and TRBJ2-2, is DARVTQTPRHKVTEMGQEVTMRCQPILGHNTVFWYRQTMMQGLELLAYFRNRAPLDDSGMPKDRFSAEMPDATLATLKIQPSEPRDSAVYFCASGLGLVPGELFFGEGSRLTVL.

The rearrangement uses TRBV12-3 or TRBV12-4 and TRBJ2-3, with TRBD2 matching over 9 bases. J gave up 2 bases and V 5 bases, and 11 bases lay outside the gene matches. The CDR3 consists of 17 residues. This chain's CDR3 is CASSPHPPSGNTDTQYF. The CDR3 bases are TGTGCCAGCAGTCCACACCCCCCTAGCGGGAACACAGATACGCAGTATTTT.

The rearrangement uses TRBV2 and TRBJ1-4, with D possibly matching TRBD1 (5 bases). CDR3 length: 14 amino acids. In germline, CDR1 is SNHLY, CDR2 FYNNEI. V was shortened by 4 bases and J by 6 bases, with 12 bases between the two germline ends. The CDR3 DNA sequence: TGTGCCAGCAGTGCCCAGGGCTTGGATGAAAAACTGTTTTTT. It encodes CASSAQGLDEKLFF.

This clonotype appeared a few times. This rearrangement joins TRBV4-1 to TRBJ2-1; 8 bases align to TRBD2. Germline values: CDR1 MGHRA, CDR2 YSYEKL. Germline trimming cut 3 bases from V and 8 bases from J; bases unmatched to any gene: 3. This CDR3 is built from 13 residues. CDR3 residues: CASSQGSGDEQFF. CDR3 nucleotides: TGCGCCAGCAGCCAGGGTAGCGGGGATGAGCAGTTCTTC.

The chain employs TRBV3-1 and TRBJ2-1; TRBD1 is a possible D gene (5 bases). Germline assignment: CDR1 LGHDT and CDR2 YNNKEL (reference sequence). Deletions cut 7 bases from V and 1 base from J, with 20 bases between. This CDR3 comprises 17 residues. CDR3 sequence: CASTQVGQGPSYNEQFF. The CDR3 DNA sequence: TGTGCCAGCACCCAGGTGGGGCAGGGCCCGTCCTACAATGAGCAGTTCTTC.

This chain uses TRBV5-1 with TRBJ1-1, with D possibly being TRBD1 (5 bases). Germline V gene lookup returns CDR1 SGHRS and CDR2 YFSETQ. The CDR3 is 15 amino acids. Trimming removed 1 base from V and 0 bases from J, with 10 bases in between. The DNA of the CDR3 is TGCGCCAGCAGCTTGATGGGGGAGTTGAACACTGAAGCTTTCTTT. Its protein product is CASSLMGELNTEAFF. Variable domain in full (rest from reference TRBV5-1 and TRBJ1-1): KAGVTQTPRYLIKTRGQQVTLSCSPISGHRSVSWYQQTPGQGLQFLFEYFSETQRNKGNFPGRFSGRQFSNSRSEMNVSTLELGDSALYLCASSLMGELNTEAFFGQGTRLTVV.

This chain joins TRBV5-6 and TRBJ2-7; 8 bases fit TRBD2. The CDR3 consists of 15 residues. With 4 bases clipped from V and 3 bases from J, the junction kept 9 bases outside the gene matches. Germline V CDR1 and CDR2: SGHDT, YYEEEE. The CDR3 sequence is CASSLRTSPSYEQYF. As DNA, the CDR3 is TGTGCCAGCAGCCTAAGGACTAGCCCTAGCTACGAGCAGTACTTC.

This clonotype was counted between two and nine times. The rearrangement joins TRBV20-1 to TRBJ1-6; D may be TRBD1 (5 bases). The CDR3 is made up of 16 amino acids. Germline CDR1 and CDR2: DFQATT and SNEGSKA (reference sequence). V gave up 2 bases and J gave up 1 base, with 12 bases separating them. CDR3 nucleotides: TGCAGTGCTAGAAATTGGGAGGGGTCCTATAATTCACCCCTCCACTTT. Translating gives CSARNWEGSYNSPLHF.

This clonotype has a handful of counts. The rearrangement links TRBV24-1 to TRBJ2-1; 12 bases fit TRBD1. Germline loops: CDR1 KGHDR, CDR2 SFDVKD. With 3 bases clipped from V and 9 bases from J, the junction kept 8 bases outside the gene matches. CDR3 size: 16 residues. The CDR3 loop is CATSDPGTGGRGEQFF. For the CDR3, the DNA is TGTGCCACCAGTGATCCAGGGACAGGGGGCAGGGGTGAGCAGTTCTTC.

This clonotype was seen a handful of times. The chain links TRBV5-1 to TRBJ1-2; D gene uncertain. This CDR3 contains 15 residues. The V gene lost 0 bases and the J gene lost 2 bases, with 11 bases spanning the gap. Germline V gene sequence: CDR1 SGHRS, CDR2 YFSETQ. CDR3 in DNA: TGCGCCAGCAGCTTGGACAGCCCTCGAAACTATGGCTACACCTTC. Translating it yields CASSLDSPRNYGYTF.

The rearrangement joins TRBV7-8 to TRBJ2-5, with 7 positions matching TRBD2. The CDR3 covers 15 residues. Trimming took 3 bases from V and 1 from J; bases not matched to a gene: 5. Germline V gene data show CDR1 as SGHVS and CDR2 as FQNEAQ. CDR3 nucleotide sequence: TGTGCCAGCAGCTTCGCCGGACTAGTCCAAGAGACCCAGTACTTC. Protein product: CASSFAGLVQETQYF.

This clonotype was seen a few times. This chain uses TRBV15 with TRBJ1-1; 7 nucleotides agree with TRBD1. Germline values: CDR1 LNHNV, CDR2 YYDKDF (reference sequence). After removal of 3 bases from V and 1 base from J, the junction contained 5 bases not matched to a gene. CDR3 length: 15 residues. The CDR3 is CATSRGQLPNTEAFF. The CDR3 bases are TGTGCCACCAGCAGGGGACAGCTCCCGAACACTGAAGCTTTCTTT. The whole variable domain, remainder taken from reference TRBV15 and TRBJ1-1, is DAMVIQNPRYQVTQFGKPVTLSCSQTLNHNVMYWYQQKSSQAPKLLFHYYDKDFNNEADTPDNFQSRRPNTSFCFLDIRSPGLGDTAMYLCATSRGQLPNTEAFFGQGTRLTVV.

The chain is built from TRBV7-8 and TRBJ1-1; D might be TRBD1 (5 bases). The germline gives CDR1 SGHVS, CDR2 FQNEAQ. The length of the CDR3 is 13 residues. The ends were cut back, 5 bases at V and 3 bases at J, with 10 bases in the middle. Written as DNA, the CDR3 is TGTGCCAGCAGCAGGGGTTGGGACACTGAAGCTTTCTTT. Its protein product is CASSRGWDTEAFF.

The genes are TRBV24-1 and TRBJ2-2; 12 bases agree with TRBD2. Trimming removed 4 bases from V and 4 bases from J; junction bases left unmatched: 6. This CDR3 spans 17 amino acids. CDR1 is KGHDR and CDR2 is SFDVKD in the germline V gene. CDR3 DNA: TGTGCCACCAGTGACCCTGGGACTAGCGGGCCCACCGGGGAGCTGTTTTTT. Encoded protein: CATSDPGTSGPTGELFF.

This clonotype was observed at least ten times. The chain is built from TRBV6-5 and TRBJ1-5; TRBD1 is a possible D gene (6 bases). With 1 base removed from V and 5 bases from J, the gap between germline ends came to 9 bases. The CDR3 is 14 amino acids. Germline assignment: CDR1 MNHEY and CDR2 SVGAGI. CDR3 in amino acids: CASSYLGGYQPQHF. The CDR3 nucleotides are TGTGCCAGCAGTTACTTAGGGGGGTATCAGCCCCAGCATTTT.

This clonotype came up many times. The CDR3 DNA sequence: TGTGCCATCAGTCTCGGGATAGATAATCAGCCCCAGCATTTT. Translating gives CAISLGIDNQPQHF. This rearrangement joins TRBV10-3 to TRBJ1-5; no firm D call. V was shortened by 5 bases and J by 4 bases, with 12 bases between the two germline ends. The CDR3 extends over 14 amino acids. Germline CDR1 reads ENHRY; CDR2 reads SYGVKD.

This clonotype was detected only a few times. DNA of the CDR3: TGTGCCAGCGCATTAACAGGGAACACCGGGGAGCTGTTTTTT. It encodes CASALTGNTGELFF. The V gene is TRBV6-1, the J gene TRBJ2-2; tentative D call: TRBD1 (5 bases). Germline CDR1 reads MNHNS; CDR2 reads SASEGT. The CDR3 spans 14 residues. The V and J ends lost 8 bases and 1 base respectively, with 11 bases between them.

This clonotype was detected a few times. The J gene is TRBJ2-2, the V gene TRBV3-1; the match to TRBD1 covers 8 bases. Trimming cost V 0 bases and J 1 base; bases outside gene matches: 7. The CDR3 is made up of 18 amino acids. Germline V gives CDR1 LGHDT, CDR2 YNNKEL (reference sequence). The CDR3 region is CASSQDLVGQENTGELFF. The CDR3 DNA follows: TGTGCCAGCAGCCAAGATTTAGTGGGACAGGAGAACACCGGGGAGCTGTTTTTT.

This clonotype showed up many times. The CDR3 DNA follows: TGTGCCAGCAGTCCGACAGGGCCTAATGAAAAACTGTTTTTT. Amino acid sequence: CASSPTGPNEKLFF. V and J are TRBV12-3 or TRBV12-4 and TRBJ1-4; 7 nucleotides align to TRBD1. The CDR3 is 14 residues long. V was pared by 5 bases and J by 3 bases, with 3 bases of the junction left unmatched.

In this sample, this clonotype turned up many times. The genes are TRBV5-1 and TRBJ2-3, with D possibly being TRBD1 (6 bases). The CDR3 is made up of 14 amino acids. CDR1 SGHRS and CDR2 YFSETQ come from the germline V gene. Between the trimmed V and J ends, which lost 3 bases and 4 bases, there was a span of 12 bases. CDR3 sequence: CASSSATGPDTQYF. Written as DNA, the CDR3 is TGCGCCAGCAGCTCCGCTACAGGGCCAGATACGCAGTATTTT.

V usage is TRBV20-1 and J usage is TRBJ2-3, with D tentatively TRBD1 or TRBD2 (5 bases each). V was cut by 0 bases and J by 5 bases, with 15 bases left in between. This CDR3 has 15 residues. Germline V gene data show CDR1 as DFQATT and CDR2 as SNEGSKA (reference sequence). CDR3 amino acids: CSAREGAGILDTQYF. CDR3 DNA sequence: TGCAGTGCTAGAGAAGGGGCCGGGATTTTAGATACGCAGTATTTT.

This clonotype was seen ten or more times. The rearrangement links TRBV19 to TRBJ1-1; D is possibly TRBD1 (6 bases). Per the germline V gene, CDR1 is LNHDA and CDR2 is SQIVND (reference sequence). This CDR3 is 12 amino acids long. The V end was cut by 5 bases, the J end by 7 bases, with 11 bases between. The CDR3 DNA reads TGTGCCAGTAGTTCGGACAGAAGTGAAGCTTTCTTT. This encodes CASSSDRSEAFF.

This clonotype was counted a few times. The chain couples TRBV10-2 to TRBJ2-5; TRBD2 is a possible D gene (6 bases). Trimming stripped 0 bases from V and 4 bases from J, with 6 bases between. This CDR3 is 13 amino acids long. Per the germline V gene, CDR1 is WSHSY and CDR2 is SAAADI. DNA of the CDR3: TGCGCCAGCAGTGAGTCACTAGCAGAGACCCAGTACTTC. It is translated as CASSESLAETQYF.

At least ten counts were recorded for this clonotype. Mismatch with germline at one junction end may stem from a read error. The CDR3 sequence is CASSLGGGEQFF. DNA for the CDR3: TGTGCCAGCAGCTTAGGGGGCGGTGAGCAGTTCTTC. This chain links TRBV12-3 or TRBV12-4 with TRBJ2-1, with 7 bases identical to TRBD1. The CDR3 sequence is 12 residues long.